This entry lists 19 T cell receptor beta chains sequenced from one sample in a study of blood T cell repertoires in COVID-19. The table came from immunoSEQ multiplex PCR; TCRdb's copy has only in-frame clones and leaves some out. The sample lists 75,000 to 100,000 clones, around 87% seen once, with around 5% in the top ten. The sample comprised peripheral blood. The receptors were gathered from a woman of 80 years or more with acute or convalescent COVID-19.

The V call is TRBV19, the J call TRBJ2-7; 8 bases map to TRBD1. CDR1 is LNHDA, CDR2 SQIVND, per germline (reference sequence). This CDR3 contains 13 residues. J was trimmed by 6 bases and V by 5 bases; bases with no gene match: 6. The CDR3 is CASSSRTGLEQYF. In DNA form, the CDR3 reads TGTGCCAGTAGTTCTAGGACAGGGCTCGAGCAGTACTTC.

The gene calls are TRBV6-5 and TRBJ2-1; 9 bases are shared with TRBD2. Germline-derived CDR1 and CDR2 are MNHEY and SVGAGI. With 2 bases clipped from V and 5 bases from J, the junction kept 7 bases outside the gene matches. The CDR3 is made up of 16 amino acids. CDR3 loop: CASSYRPGLAHNEQFF. DNA of the CDR3: TGTGCCAGCAGTTACAGACCGGGACTAGCTCACAATGAGCAGTTCTTC.

The genes are TRBV18 and TRBJ1-1; D uncertain. The CDR3 has 13 amino acids. Germline CDR1 is KGHSH and CDR2 is LQKENI. Trimming took 3 bases from V and 5 from J, leaving 10 bases between them. CDR3 nucleotide sequence: TGTGCCAGCTCACCTAACCGGGAAACTGAAGCTTTCTTT. Translating gives CASSPNRETEAFF.

The chain is built from TRBV4-2 and TRBJ2-1, with D unresolved. With 5 bases removed from V and 4 bases from J, the gap between germline ends came to 18 bases. From germline, CDR1 is LGHNA and CDR2 YNFKEQ. This CDR3 has 16 amino acids. The CDR3 loop reads CASSKSIETAYNEQFF. The CDR3 DNA follows: TGTGCCAGCAGCAAATCCATCGAGACTGCGTACAATGAGCAGTTCTTC.

A single count supports this clone. The chain is built from TRBV12-5 and TRBJ1-2; no clear D gene. V was pared by 0 bases and J by 8 bases, with 13 bases between. Germline CDR1 is LGHNT and CDR2 is FRNRAP. This CDR3 has 14 amino acids. CDR3 bases: TGTGCTAGTGGTTTGGTAGGCGGGGAGGTAGGCTACACCTTC. Translated: CASGLVGGEVGYTF.

The chain recombines TRBV15 with TRBJ1-5, with TRBD1 as a possible D gene (6 bases). Germline V CDR1 and CDR2: LNHNV, YYDKDF (reference sequence). This CDR3 region has 14 residues. V dropped 4 bases and J dropped 2 bases, with 9 bases sitting between them. The CDR3 nucleotides read TGTGCCACCAGCACAGGGGATCGCAATCAGCCCCAGCATTTT. It is translated as CATSTGDRNQPQHF. The full variable domain, rest sourced from reference TRBV15 and TRBJ1-5, is DAMVIQNPRYQVTQFGKPVTLSCSQTLNHNVMYWYQQKSSQAPKLLFHYYDKDFNNEADTPDNFQSRRPNTSFCFLDIRSPGLGDTAMYLCATSTGDRNQPQHFGDGTRLSIL.

The J gene is TRBJ1-2, the V gene TRBV7-9; 7 bases match TRBD1. With V trimmed by 3 bases and J by 4 bases, 11 bases remained unmatched. The germline gives CDR1 SEHNR, CDR2 FQNEAQ (reference sequence). The CDR3 extends over 16 amino acids. This CDR3 is CASSFSSNRGGYGYTF. In DNA, the CDR3 is TGTGCCAGCAGCTTTAGCTCGAACAGGGGCGGCTATGGCTACACCTTC.

This clone was counted a few times. The chain employs TRBV15 and TRBJ1-1; the D gene is possibly TRBD1 (6 bases). The CDR3 consists of 14 residues. Looked up from germline, CDR1 is LNHNV and CDR2 is YYDKDF (reference sequence). Trimming cost V 3 bases and J 8 bases, with 16 bases left between them. DNA for the CDR3: TGTGCCACCAGCAGCGTGGGCGGGGGCCGAGAAGCTTTCTTT. Translated, it gives CATSSVGGGREAFF.

The genes are TRBV27 and TRBJ1-1; 9 bases match TRBD1. The CDR3 contains 17 residues. V lost 6 bases to trimming and J lost 6 bases; unmatched junction nucleotides: 17. Germline CDR1 MNHEY, CDR2 SMNVEV (reference sequence). Written as DNA, the CDR3 is TGTGCCAGCAGCCGGGGGACAGGGAGTAATCGAATCTCTGAAGCTTTCTTT. This gives the protein CASSRGTGSNRISEAFF.

This clone was observed a handful of times. The chain has TRBV2 and TRBJ2-1; D unclear. The CDR3 has 15 residues. Per the germline V gene, CDR1 is SNHLY and CDR2 is FYNNEI. V shed 2 bases and J shed 0 bases, with 8 bases lying between them. The CDR3 bases are TGTGCCAGCAGTGAACAGAACCCCTCCTACAATGAGCAGTTCTTC. Amino acid sequence: CASSEQNPSYNEQFF.

The chain has TRBV29-1 and TRBJ2-3, with 14 bases fitting TRBD2. This CDR3 is 18 amino acids long. Germline CDR1 reads SQVTM; CDR2 reads ANQGSEA. J was trimmed by 3 bases and V by 6 bases; bases with no gene match: 14. CDR3 DNA: TGCAGCGTCGCCGGGACTAGCGGGGGCCTCCTATTTACAGATACGCAGTATTTT. This codes for CSVAGTSGGLLFTDTQYF.

The chain couples TRBV5-4 to TRBJ1-1, with D possibly TRBD1 on 5 matching bases. The V end was cut by 3 bases, the J end by 2 bases, with 8 bases between. Germline lookup yields CDR1 SGHNT and CDR2 YYREEE (reference sequence). The CDR3 has 13 residues. The CDR3 region has the DNA TGTGCCAGCAGCTCCAGGGTCAACACTGAAGCTTTCTTT. Protein: CASSSRVNTEAFF.

V gene TRBV7-8 combines with J gene TRBJ1-2; no definite D call. This CDR3 spans 12 amino acids. V was shortened by 1 base and J by 8 bases, with 8 bases between the two germline ends. Germline V gene lookup returns CDR1 SGHVS and CDR2 FQNEAQ. CDR3 sequence: CASSLDMRGYTF. CDR3 DNA: TGTGCCAGCAGCTTAGACATGCGGGGCTACACCTTC.

This chain joins TRBV5-4 and TRBJ2-5; 11 bases align to TRBD2. J lost 3 bases, V lost 4 bases, and 8 bases had no gene match. The CDR3 loop spans 16 amino acids. Germline V gene data show CDR1 as SGHNT and CDR2 as YYREEE (reference sequence). This chain's CDR3 is CASSRGIAGGEETQYF. CDR3 bases: TGTGCCAGCAGCCGAGGAATAGCGGGGGGGGAAGAGACCCAGTACTTC.

This chain links TRBV7-8 with TRBJ1-6; 7 nucleotides agree with TRBD1. The CDR3 contains 16 residues. Trimming cost V 5 bases and J 7 bases; bases outside gene matches: 11. Per the germline V gene, CDR1 is SGHVS and CDR2 is FQNEAQ. This chain's CDR3 is CASSPGWDSQNSPLHF. CDR3 DNA sequence: TGTGCCAGCAGCCCTGGGTGGGACAGCCAAAATTCACCCCTCCACTTT.

This rearrangement joins TRBV19 to TRBJ1-1, with TRBD1 identical over 7 bases. V lost 6 bases and J lost 1; bases outside the gene matches: 5. This CDR3 is built from 14 residues. The germline gives CDR1 LNHDA, CDR2 SQIVND (reference sequence). The CDR3 reads CASSSYRGNTEAFF. The CDR3 DNA follows: TGTGCCAGTAGCTCTTACAGGGGGAACACTGAAGCTTTCTTT.

This clone was found a few times. The chain couples TRBV10-3 to TRBJ2-2; 7 bases line up with TRBD1. Per the germline V gene, CDR1 is ENHRY and CDR2 is SYGVKD. This CDR3 has 15 residues. Trimming at V came to 4 bases and at J to 0 bases, leaving 2 bases not matched to a gene. The chain's CDR3 is CAISATGPNTGELFF. The CDR3 DNA is TGTGCCATCAGTGCGACAGGGCCGAACACCGGGGAGCTGTTTTTT.

The rearrangement links TRBV5-1 to TRBJ2-5, with 8 bases matching TRBD1. V shed 4 bases and J 8 bases; nucleotides not matched to a gene: 7. This CDR3 is 13 amino acids long. CDR1 SGHRS and CDR2 YFSETQ come from the germline V gene. CDR3 region: CASSAAGGPTQYF. The CDR3 DNA follows: TGCGCCAGCAGCGCGGCAGGGGGCCCCACCCAGTACTTC.

V usage is TRBV7-3 and J usage is TRBJ2-6, with D maybe TRBD1 (5 bases). Trimming cost V 6 bases and J 1 base, with 7 bases left between them. Germline-derived CDR1 and CDR2 are SGHTA and FQGTGA. The CDR3 sequence is 14 residues long. CDR3 sequence: CASRGASGANVLTF. As DNA, the CDR3 is TGTGCCAGCAGAGGGGCGTCTGGGGCCAACGTCCTGACTTTC.